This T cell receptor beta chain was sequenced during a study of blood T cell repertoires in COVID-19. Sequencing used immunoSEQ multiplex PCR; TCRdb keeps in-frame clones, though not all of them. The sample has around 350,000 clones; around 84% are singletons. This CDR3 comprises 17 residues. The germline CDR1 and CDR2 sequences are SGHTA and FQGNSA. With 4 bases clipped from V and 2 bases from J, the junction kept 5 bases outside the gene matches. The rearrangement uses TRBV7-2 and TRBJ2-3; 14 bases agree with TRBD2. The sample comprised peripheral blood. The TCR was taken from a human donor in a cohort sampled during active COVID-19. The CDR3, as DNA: TGTGCCAGCAGCTCCAGACTAGCGGGGGGGAACACAGATACGCAGTATTTT. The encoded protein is CASSSRLAGGNTDTQYF.